The 19 T cell receptor beta chains below all came from one sample that was sequenced in a study of cytomegalovirus exposure and HLA in healthy donors. The study ran its PCR with 60 Vbeta and 13 Jbeta primers. Assay used: immunoSEQ multiplex PCR; TCRdb lists only in-frame clones, some missing. The table lists 150,000 or so clones, around 80% of them singletons. Source material: PBMCs. The receptors derive from a man aged 25 to 45 in good health and CMV-seropositive.

V and J are TRBV5-1 and TRBJ2-5, with D tentatively TRBD2 (5 bases). Matching the DNA end better, TRBJ2-7 makes the J call doubtful. The germline V gene has CDR1 SGHRS and CDR2 YFSETQ. CDR3 size: 13 residues. The CDR3 here is CASSSGIYYEQYF. The CDR3 DNA sequence: TGCGCCAGCAGCTCGGGAATTTACTACGAGCAGTACTTC.

The chain combines TRBV30 with TRBJ2-6; 8 positions agree with TRBD1. V lost 8 bases and J lost 4; bases outside the gene matches: 7. CDR1 is GTSNPN and CDR2 is SVGIG in the germline V gene (reference sequence). This CDR3 is 14 amino acids long. Here the CDR3 DNA reads TGTGCCGTCTCCCAGGGGGCAGGGGCCAACGTCCTGACTTTC. Amino acids: CAVSQGAGANVLTF.

J is TRBJ2-7 and V is TRBV30, with a weak D call TRBD2 (5 bases). CDR1 is GTSNPN, CDR2 SVGIG, per germline (reference sequence). Trimming pared 6 bases from V and 4 bases from J, leaving 16 bases between. The CDR3 totals 13 residues. CDR3: CACKTGSVYEQYF. In DNA, the CDR3 is TGTGCCTGCAAAACGGGGTCCGTTTACGAGCAGTACTTC. The full variable domain, rest sourced from reference TRBV30 and TRBJ2-7, is SQTIHQWPATLVQPVGSPLSLECTVEGTSNPNLYWYRQAAGRGLQLLFYSVGIGQISSEVPQNLSASRPQDRQFILSSKKLLLSDSGFYLCACKTGSVYEQYFGPGTRLTVT.

V gene TRBV4-1 combines with J gene TRBJ2-7; the match to TRBD2 covers 8 bases. Germline-derived CDR1 and CDR2 are MGHRA and YSYEKL. Trimming removed 2 bases from V and 0 bases from J; junction bases left unmatched: 3. This CDR3 spans 15 amino acids. CDR3 bases: TGCGCCAGCAGCCAAACTAGCGGCAACTCCTACGAGCAGTACTTC. Residues: CASSQTSGNSYEQYF.

The V gene is TRBV5-1, the J gene TRBJ2-7; 10 positions agree with TRBD2. With V trimmed by 4 bases and J by 4 bases, 8 bases remained unmatched. Per germline, CDR1 SGHRS and CDR2 YFSETQ. CDR3 length equals 15 residues. The DNA for the CDR3 is TGCGCCAGCAGCACCCAAGCGGGAGGGGGGTACGAGCAGTACTTC. Protein: CASSTQAGGGYEQYF.

The chain is built from TRBV5-8 and TRBJ1-1, with D maybe TRBD1 (6 bases). Trimming took off 4 bases at V and 6 bases at J, with 16 bases between the two ends. From germline, CDR1 is SGHTS and CDR2 YDEGEE. CDR3 length: 14 amino acids. The DNA for the CDR3 is TGTGCCAGCAGCCTCCGGGACAAGGGCCCTGAAGCTTTCTTT. Its translation is CASSLRDKGPEAFF.

This clone occurred a few times. This chain connects TRBV11-1 to TRBJ1-1, with TRBD1 matching 8 bases. V was clipped by 4 bases and J by 7 bases; unmatched bases: 5. Germline CDR1 and CDR2: SGHAT and FQDESV (reference sequence). This CDR3 has 13 residues. The DNA of the CDR3 is TGTGCCAGCAGCTCAACCGGACAGGGTGAAGCTTTCTTT. Its translation is CASSSTGQGEAFF.

V is TRBV9 and J is TRBJ1-1; D not resolved. The V end lost 0 bases, the J end lost 8 bases, and 14 bases lay between the germline ends. CDR1 and CDR2 (germline): SGDLS, YYNGEE. This CDR3 is built from 14 residues. The CDR3 sequence is CASSVDPQANEAFF. CDR3 coding DNA: TGTGCCAGCAGCGTAGACCCCCAGGCGAACGAAGCTTTCTTT.

As concerns this clone: The junction differs from germline at one of its ends, possibly a read error. The J gene is TRBJ2-7, the V gene TRBV28; 7 nucleotides align to TRBD1. The germline V gene has CDR1 MDHEN and CDR2 SYDVKM. The CDR3 is made up of 14 amino acids. As DNA, the CDR3 is TGTGCCAGCACCCTAGGACAGGCAAGTTACGTGCAGTACTTC. Its protein is CASTLGQASYVQYF. The full variable domain, completed using reference TRBV28 and TRBJ2-7, is DVKVTQSSRYLVKRTGEKVFLECVQDMDHENMFWYRQDPGLGLRLIYFSYDVKMKEKGDIPEGYSVSREKKERFSLILESASTNQTSMYLCASTLGQASYVQYFGPGTRLTVT.

This chain uses TRBV19 with TRBJ2-4; the match to TRBD1 covers 10 bases. This CDR3 is 15 amino acids long. Trimming took 5 bases from V and 3 from J; bases not matched to a gene: 4. Germline V gene lookup returns CDR1 LNHDA and CDR2 SQIVND (reference sequence). Here the CDR3 DNA reads TGTGCCAGTAGTTCATGGACAGGGGGCAAAAACATTCAGTACTTC. Translating it yields CASSSWTGGKNIQYF.

V is TRBV7-9 and J is TRBJ1-2; 7 bases line up with TRBD1. V lost 4 bases and J lost 3; bases outside the gene matches: 11. Per the germline V gene, CDR1 is SEHNR and CDR2 is FQNEAQ (reference sequence). This CDR3 spans 16 amino acids. CDR3 in DNA: TGTGCCAGCAGCTCCCTGGACAGGACCTTACACTATGGCTACACCTTC. As protein: CASSSLDRTLHYGYTF.

The V and J genes are TRBV29-1 and TRBJ1-2; possibly TRBD1 for D (5 bases). CDR1 SQVTM and CDR2 ANQGSEA come from the germline V gene. CDR3 size: 13 residues. The V and J ends lost 4 bases and 6 bases respectively, with 15 bases between them. The DNA for the CDR3 is TGCAGCGTTGGCCCGGGGGACGGTGATGGCTACACCTTC. It specifies CSVGPGDGDGYTF.

The V call is TRBV6-1, the J call TRBJ1-5, with 9 bases identical to TRBD1. This CDR3 comprises 14 residues. Germline V CDR1 and CDR2: MNHNS, SASEGT. Trimming cost V 7 bases and J 8 bases; bases outside gene matches: 9. Here the CDR3 DNA reads TGTGCCAGCATAGATCGACAGGGGGTTAAGCCCCAGCATTTT. It is translated as CASIDRQGVKPQHF.

V usage is TRBV29-1 and J usage is TRBJ2-4; TRBD1 aligns across 7 bases. V gave up 7 bases and J gave up 1 base; unmatched junction bases: 4. This CDR3 is built from 13 residues. CDR1 SQVTM and CDR2 ANQGSEA come from the germline V gene. The CDR3 nucleotides read TGCAGCGCCGGACAGGCTGCCAAAAACATTCAGTACTTC. This encodes CSAGQAAKNIQYF.

The gene calls are TRBV7-9 and TRBJ2-5; unclear D gene. TRBJ2-7 matches the DNA end more closely, so the J call is doubtful. CDR1 SEHNR and CDR2 FQNEAQ come from the germline V gene (reference sequence). This CDR3 contains 14 residues. The CDR3 DNA reads TGTGCCAGCAGCTCCATCCCAGACATCTACGAGCAGTACTTC. It specifies CASSSIPDIYEQYF.

The rearrangement uses TRBV5-1 and TRBJ1-2; 10 positions agree with TRBD1. The trim removed 4 bases at V and 8 bases at J, leaving 8 bases unmatched. CDR1 and CDR2 from the germline V gene are SGHRS and YFSETQ. This CDR3 has 14 residues. The CDR3 protein is CASSRDRGSEGYTF. In DNA form, the CDR3 reads TGCGCCAGCAGCAGGGACAGGGGATCGGAAGGCTACACCTTC. The full variable domain, with the rest looked up from reference TRBV5-1 and TRBJ1-2, is KAGVTQTPRYLIKTRGQQVTLSCSPISGHRSVSWYQQTPGQGLQFLFEYFSETQRNKGNFPGRFSGRQFSNSRSEMNVSTLELGDSALYLCASSRDRGSEGYTFGSGTRLTVV.

The chain couples TRBV28 to TRBJ1-1; TRBD1 might be the D (6 bases). The CDR3 length is 15 residues. From germline, CDR1 is MDHEN and CDR2 SYDVKM. V was shortened by 7 bases and J by 0 bases, with 15 bases between the two germline ends. This CDR3 is CASNAPAGVNTEAFF. As DNA, the CDR3 is TGTGCCAGCAATGCCCCGGCAGGGGTGAACACTGAAGCTTTCTTT.

The CDR3 nucleotides read TGTGCCAGCACTGGGACTAGCGGGAGGCCTCTTTACAATGAGCAGTTCTTC. Translation: CASTGTSGRPLYNEQFF. The J gene is TRBJ2-1, the V gene TRBV2, with 15 bases that match TRBD2. Looked up from germline, CDR1 is SNHLY and CDR2 is FYNNEI. J was trimmed by 4 bases and V by 7 bases; bases with no gene match: 8. This CDR3 has 17 residues.

This clone was recorded only once. The gene calls are TRBV10-3 and TRBJ2-1, with 9 nucleotides matching TRBD2. CDR3 size: 17 residues. Germline V gene sequence: CDR1 ENHRY, CDR2 SYGVKD. V shed 5 bases and J 0 bases; nucleotides not matched to a gene: 8. In nucleotides, the CDR3 is TGTGCCATCAGTTTTAGCCTAGCGGGGCTCTCCTACAATGAGCAGTTCTTC. Amino acids: CAISFSLAGLSYNEQFF.